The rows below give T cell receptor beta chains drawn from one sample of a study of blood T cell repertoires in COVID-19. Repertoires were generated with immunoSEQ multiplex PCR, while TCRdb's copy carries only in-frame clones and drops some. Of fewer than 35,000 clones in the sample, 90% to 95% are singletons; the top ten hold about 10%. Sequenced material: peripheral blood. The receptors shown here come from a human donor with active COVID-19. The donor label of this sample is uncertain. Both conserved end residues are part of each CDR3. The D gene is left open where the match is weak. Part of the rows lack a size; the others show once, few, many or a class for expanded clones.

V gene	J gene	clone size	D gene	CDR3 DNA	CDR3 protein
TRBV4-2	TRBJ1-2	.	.	TGTGCCAGCCGACAGAGAAACTATGGCTACACCTTC	CASRQRNYGYTF
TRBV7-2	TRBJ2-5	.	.	TGTGCCAGCAGCTTAGTCAGTGGGGGCGATTGGAAGACCCAGTACTTC	CASSLVSGGDWKTQYF
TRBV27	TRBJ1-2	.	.	TGTGCCAGCAGCGTTAATCACACCCCCGTCTATGGCTACACCTTC	CASSVNHTPVYGYTF
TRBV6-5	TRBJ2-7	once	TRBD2	TGTGCCAGCAGCCCCAGCGGGGGGGCCAGTAACGAGCAGTACTTC	CASSPSGGASNEQYF
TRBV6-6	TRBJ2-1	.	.	TGTGCCAGCAGTTACTGGCCTGGGGAGTCCAATGAGCAGTTCTTC	CASSYWPGESNEQFF
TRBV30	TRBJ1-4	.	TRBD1	TGTGCCTGGAGTGCCTTGACAGGGGGATTTGAAAAACTGTTTTTT	CAWSALTGGFEKLFF
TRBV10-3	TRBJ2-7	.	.	TGTGCCACTAAGCGACAGGACTACGAGCAGTACTTC	CATKRQDYEQYF
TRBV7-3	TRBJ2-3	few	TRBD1	TGTGCCAGCAGCTTATTACAGGGGAAGGGTACGCAGTATTTT	CASSLLQGKGTQYF
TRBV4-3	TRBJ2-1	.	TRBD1	TGCGCCAGCAGCCAATCCTGGGACAGGGCATACAATGAGCAGTTCTTC	CASSQSWDRAYNEQFF
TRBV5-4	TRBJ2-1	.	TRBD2	TGTGCCAGCAGCTTGGGGCTAGCGGGATTCTACAATGAGCAGTTCTTC	CASSLGLAGFYNEQFF
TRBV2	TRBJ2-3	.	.	TGTGCCAGCAGGGAGCATCATACGCAGTATTTT	CASREHHTQYF